The 3 T cell receptor beta chains listed next were all sequenced from one sample in a study of tumor-infiltrating lymphocytes in oesophageal squamous cell carcinoma. In TCRdb, the PCR reads were re-called with MiXCR into one record per CDR3 protein. The sample consists of 9,900 or so distinct CDR3 sequences, around 54% of them appearing once. The source material was esophageal tumor tissue. All receptors derive from a female donor with esophageal squamous cell carcinoma.

The chain couples TRBV6-2 or TRBV6-3 to TRBJ2-3, with a possible D match to TRBD2 (5 bases). CDR1 is MNHEY, CDR2 SVGEGT, per germline. This CDR3 has 15 residues. The ends were cut back, 2 bases at V and 0 bases at J, with 9 bases in the middle. The CDR3 protein is CASSYERWSTDTQYF. CDR3 sequence (DNA): TGTGCCAGCAGTTACGAGCGGTGGAGCACAGATACGCAGTATTTT.

The chain links TRBV7-2 to TRBJ2-3; 12 nucleotides agree with TRBD2. The CDR3 totals 16 residues. J lost 1 base, V lost 3 bases, and 2 bases had no gene match. Germline CDR1 SGHTA, CDR2 FQGNSA. This CDR3 reads CASSFRTSGGTDTQYF. The CDR3 nucleotides are TGTGCCAGCAGCTTCCGGACTAGCGGGGGCACAGATACGCAGTATTTT.

This clonotype was observed a handful of times. The chain carries TRBV7-8 and TRBJ2-3; 7 nucleotides line up with TRBD2. V lost 2 bases and J lost 6; bases outside the gene matches: 8. CDR1 is SGHVS and CDR2 is FQNEAQ in the germline V gene. The CDR3 is made up of 15 amino acids. CDR3 loop: CASSLLTSRHDTQYF. Here the CDR3 DNA reads TGTGCCAGCAGCTTACTGACTAGCCGGCACGATACGCAGTATTTT.